This passage covers 23 T cell receptor beta chains from one sample sequenced in a study of blood T cell repertoires in COVID-19. Data came from immunoSEQ multiplex PCR; TCRdb stores just in-frame clones and leaves some out. The table shows 200,000 to 250,000 clones, with less than 90% occurring only once. Sample: peripheral blood. The receptors originated from a woman aged 55-70 years who had recovered from COVID-19.

The chain carries TRBV27 and TRBJ2-7, with TRBD2 as a possible D gene (5 bases). Trimming shortened V by 5 bases and J by 4 bases, and 9 bases separated the two germline ends. CDR1 is MNHEY, CDR2 SMNVEV, per germline (reference sequence). CDR3 length: 12 amino acids. The CDR3 is CASSPPGYEQYF. DNA of the CDR3: TGTGCCAGCAGTCCCCCGGGGTACGAGCAGTACTTC.

The chain recombines TRBV24-1 with TRBJ2-5; 10 nucleotides line up with TRBD2. The CDR3 spans 15 residues. The V and J ends lost 3 bases and 2 bases, in that order; junction bases with no gene match: 2. CDR1 and CDR2 from the germline V gene are KGHDR and SFDVKD. CDR3 region: CATSDATSGQETQYF. The CDR3 DNA reads TGTGCCACCAGTGATGCGACTAGCGGGCAAGAGACCCAGTACTTC.

The chain couples TRBV5-6 to TRBJ1-2; no reliable D call. Per the germline V gene, CDR1 is SGHDT and CDR2 is YYEEEE. The CDR3 covers 13 residues. V lost 4 bases to trimming and J lost 3 bases, with 10 bases between them. For the CDR3, the DNA is TGTGCCAGCAGCCAAGGAGCGTACTATGGCTACACCTTC. This gives the protein CASSQGAYYGYTF.

The genes are TRBV7-9 and TRBJ1-4, with D unclear. Per the germline V gene, CDR1 is SEHNR and CDR2 is FQNEAQ (reference sequence). The CDR3 spans 13 residues. Trimming removed 6 bases at V and 5 bases at J, with 10 bases between. The CDR3 sequence: CASSPDGNEKLFF. In DNA, the CDR3 is TGTGCCAGCAGTCCCGACGGGAATGAAAAACTGTTTTTT.

A single count supports this clone. The chain joins TRBV2 to TRBJ1-2; TRBD1 might be the D (6 bases). Germline V CDR1 and CDR2: SNHLY, FYNNEI. This CDR3 is 12 amino acids long. Trimming shortened V by 7 bases and J by 5 bases, and 11 bases separated the two germline ends. The CDR3 reads CASTVQGYGYTF. CDR3 coding DNA: TGTGCCAGCACTGTCCAGGGGTATGGCTACACCTTC. The full variable domain, completed using reference TRBV2 and TRBJ1-2, is EPEVTQTPSHQVTQMGQEVILRCVPISNHLYFYWYRQILGQKVEFLVSFYNNEISEKSEIFDDQFSVERPDGSNFTLKIRSTKLEDSAMYFCASTVQGYGYTFGSGTRLTVV.

This chain joins TRBV5-6 and TRBJ2-2, with 8 bases that match TRBD1. The CDR3 totals 14 residues. In germline, CDR1 is SGHDT, CDR2 YYEEEE. J lost 9 bases, V lost 1 base, and 5 bases had no gene match. The CDR3 region is CASSLSAGGRELFF. CDR3 in DNA: TGTGCCAGCAGCTTGTCAGCAGGGGGCAGGGAGCTGTTTTTT.

V usage is TRBV27 and J usage is TRBJ2-7; 10 nucleotides agree with TRBD1. The CDR3 length is 14 residues. Germline V CDR1 and CDR2: MNHEY, SMNVEV (reference sequence). The ends lost 1 base at V and 5 bases at J; junction bases unmatched: 2. CDR3 bases: TGTGCCAGCAGTTTATTGGGACAGGGGCACGAGCAGTACTTC. Residues: CASSLLGQGHEQYF.

This clone is a singleton in its sample. The rearrangement uses TRBV4-1 and TRBJ2-2; TRBD2 aligns across 13 bases. The CDR3 is 17 residues long. Losses at the gene ends were 4 bases for V and 3 bases for J; bases not matched to a gene: 5. Germline V gene lookup returns CDR1 MGHRA and CDR2 YSYEKL. The chain's CDR3 is CASSRVTSGGDTGELFF. Written as DNA, the CDR3 is TGCGCCAGCAGCCGCGTAACTAGCGGGGGGGACACCGGGGAGCTGTTTTTT.

The chain employs TRBV27 and TRBJ2-1, with TRBD2 matching 14 bases. Germline loops: CDR1 MNHEY, CDR2 SMNVEV (reference sequence). V shed 4 bases and J 5 bases; nucleotides not matched to a gene: 4. This CDR3 comprises 16 residues. CDR3 in amino acids: CASSSGLAGGDNEQFF. CDR3 coding DNA: TGTGCCAGCAGTTCCGGACTAGCGGGGGGAGACAATGAGCAGTTCTTC.

The chain links TRBV6-5 to TRBJ1-6; 8 bases line up with TRBD1. This CDR3 contains 15 residues. From germline, CDR1 is MNHEY and CDR2 SVGAGI. V lost 7 bases, J lost 8 bases, and 10 bases stayed unmatched. CDR3 in DNA: TGTGCCAGCAAGACTACGGACAGGGTGTATTCACCCCTCCACTTT. Translating it yields CASKTTDRVYSPLHF.

This clone was seen a few times. J is TRBJ2-3 and V is TRBV30, with D possibly matching TRBD1 (6 bases). Germline V lookup: CDR1 GTSNPN, CDR2 SVGIG (reference sequence). The V end lost 6 bases, the J end lost 3 bases, and 16 bases lay between the germline ends. The CDR3 is 14 amino acids. As DNA, the CDR3 is TGTGCCTGCCCAGGGGTCCGGGGAACAGATACGCAGTATTTT. Translating gives CACPGVRGTDTQYF.

The chain employs TRBV5-1 and TRBJ2-2; D is unclear. Germline lookup yields CDR1 SGHRS and CDR2 YFSETQ. The germline V and J ends were trimmed by 0 bases and 7 bases, with 7 bases remaining between them. The CDR3 has 13 residues. The CDR3 coding sequence is TGCGCCAGCAGCTTGGATATAATCGGGGAGCTGTTTTTT. This codes for CASSLDIIGELFF.

A few counts support this clone. The V call is TRBV9, the J call TRBJ1-2; 9 bases match TRBD1. Germline V lookup: CDR1 SGDLS, CDR2 YYNGEE. The CDR3 totals 15 residues. Germline trimming cut 0 bases from V and 4 bases from J; bases unmatched to any gene: 4. The CDR3 loop is CASSVAGTGTYGYTF. The CDR3 bases are TGTGCCAGCAGCGTAGCTGGGACAGGGACCTATGGCTACACCTTC.

This sequence joins TRBV6-1 and TRBJ2-7; 11 bases agree with TRBD2. Unmatched junction bases numbered 3, after V lost 3 bases and J lost 2 bases. Looked up from germline, CDR1 is MNHNS and CDR2 is SASEGT. The CDR3 extends over 15 amino acids. The CDR3 reads CASSDVAGGAYEQYF. CDR3 coding DNA: TGTGCCAGCAGTGACGTAGCGGGGGGGGCCTACGAGCAGTACTTC.

The chain combines TRBV6-2 or TRBV6-3 with TRBJ2-5; D ambiguous. The CDR3 sequence is 16 residues long. V lost 0 bases to trimming and J lost 0 bases, with 11 bases between them. Germline-derived CDR1 and CDR2 are MNHEY and SVGEGT. The CDR3 sequence: CASSYSSREHQETQYF. The CDR3 coding sequence is TGTGCCAGCAGTTACTCGTCCCGAGAACACCAAGAGACCCAGTACTTC.

This sequence joins TRBV4-1 and TRBJ2-7; tentatively, D is TRBD1 (5 bases). The CDR3 contains 18 residues. V was pared by 0 bases and J by 1 base, with 19 bases between. The germline gives CDR1 MGHRA, CDR2 YSYEKL. The CDR3 loop is CASSQEAGLRGSSYEQYF. The CDR3 DNA follows: TGCGCCAGCAGCCAAGAAGCCGGTTTAAGGGGCTCTTCCTACGAGCAGTACTTC.

The chain recombines TRBV5-1 with TRBJ2-7, with TRBD1 matching over 8 bases. The CDR3 is 12 amino acids. The V gene's germline CDR1 is SGHRS and CDR2 YFSETQ. The V gene end was trimmed by 3 bases and the J gene end by 6 bases; junction bases not matched to a gene: 2. The CDR3 coding sequence is TGCGCCAGCAGCTCGACAGGGGTCGAGCAGTACTTC. Its translation is CASSSTGVEQYF.

This clone was seen a single time. The gene calls are TRBV7-9 and TRBJ1-1, with 9 bases fitting TRBD1. Germline trimming cut 6 bases from V and 1 base from J; bases unmatched to any gene: 3. The CDR3 is 14 residues long. Per the germline V gene, CDR1 is SEHNR and CDR2 is FQNEAQ (reference sequence). CDR3 nucleotide sequence: TGTGCCAGCAGACCGACAGGGGGGAACACTGAAGCTTTCTTT. This encodes CASRPTGGNTEAFF. Full variable domain (remainder filled in from reference TRBV7-9 and TRBJ1-1): DTGVSQNPRHKITKRGQNVTFRCDPISEHNRLYWYRQTLGQGPEFLTYFQNEAQLEKSRLLSDRFSAERPKGSFSTLEIQRTEQGDSAMYLCASRPTGGNTEAFFGQGTRLTVV.

V gene TRBV7-3 combines with J gene TRBJ1-4; TRBD1 aligns across 7 bases. The V gene end was trimmed by 1 base and the J gene end by 4 bases; junction bases not matched to a gene: 3. The germline V gene encodes CDR1 SGHTA and CDR2 FQGTGA. This CDR3 is built from 15 residues. This CDR3 is CASSLSGTVNEKLFF. The CDR3 DNA reads TGTGCCAGCAGCTTAAGCGGGACAGTTAATGAAAAACTGTTTTTT.

The rearrangement joins TRBV5-4 to TRBJ2-3, with 8 bases that match TRBD1. The CDR3 totals 17 residues. The V gene end was trimmed by 4 bases and the J gene end by 7 bases; junction bases not matched to a gene: 17. The germline CDR1 and CDR2 sequences are SGHNT and YYREEE (reference sequence). For the CDR3, the DNA is TGTGCCAGCAGCCCCCCGGGACAGGTCGTGGGGGGCAATACGCAGTATTTT. This encodes CASSPPGQVVGGNTQYF. Filled out from reference TRBV5-4 and TRBJ2-3, the complete variable domain reads ETGVTQSPTHLIKTRGQQVTLRCSSQSGHNTVSWYQQALGQGPQFIFQYYREEENGRGNFPPRFSGLQFPNYSSELNVNALELDDSALYLCASSPPGQVVGGNTQYFGPGTRLTVL.

The chain combines TRBV3-1 (or the pseudogene TRBV3-2) with TRBJ2-7; 7 bases agree with TRBD1. Germline V gene sequence: CDR1 LGHDT, CDR2 YNNKEL (reference sequence). The V and J ends lost 1 base and 5 bases, in that order; junction bases with no gene match: 5. This CDR3 is 14 amino acids long. Written as DNA, the CDR3 is TGTGCCAGCAGCCAAGTCATCAGGGGGAACGAGCAGTACTTC. Translation gives CASSQVIRGNEQYF.

The chain uses TRBV6-2 or TRBV6-3 and TRBJ1-1; possibly TRBD1 for D (5 bases). The V gene lost 4 bases and the J gene lost 1 base, with 10 bases spanning the gap. The CDR3 runs to 14 residues. Looked up from germline, CDR1 is MNHEY and CDR2 is SVGEGT. CDR3 bases: TGTGCCAGCAGTTGGGGAACAGGGAACACTGAAGCTTTCTTT. Translation gives CASSWGTGNTEAFF.

The rearrangement links TRBV5-1 to TRBJ2-3; a possible D gene is TRBD2 (5 bases). The germline CDR1 and CDR2 sequences are SGHRS and YFSETQ. CDR3 length equals 15 residues. V was trimmed by 0 bases and J by 2 bases, leaving 10 bases between them. The CDR3 loop reads CASSLARADTDTQYF. DNA for the CDR3: TGCGCCAGCAGCTTGGCGCGGGCAGACACAGATACGCAGTATTTT. The whole variable domain, remainder taken from reference TRBV5-1 and TRBJ2-3, is KAGVTQTPRYLIKTRGQQVTLSCSPISGHRSVSWYQQTPGQGLQFLFEYFSETQRNKGNFPGRFSGRQFSNSRSEMNVSTLELGDSALYLCASSLARADTDTQYFGPGTRLTVL.